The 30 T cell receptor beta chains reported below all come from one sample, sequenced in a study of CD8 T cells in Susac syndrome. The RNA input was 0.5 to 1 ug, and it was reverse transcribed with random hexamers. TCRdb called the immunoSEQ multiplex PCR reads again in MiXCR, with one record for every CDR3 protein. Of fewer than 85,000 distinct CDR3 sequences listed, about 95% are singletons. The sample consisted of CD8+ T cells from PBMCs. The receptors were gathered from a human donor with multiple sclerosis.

In DNA form, the CDR3 reads TGTGCCAGCGGGTCGGGGGGTAGGAAGTACGAGCAGTACTTC. Residues: CASGSGGRKYEQYF. This chain links TRBV27 with TRBJ2-7, with 7 nucleotides matching TRBD2. The junction had 11 bases not matched to a gene; V was cut back by 8 bases and J by 4 bases. CDR1 is MNHEY and CDR2 is SMNVEV in the germline V gene (reference sequence). The CDR3 length is 14 residues.

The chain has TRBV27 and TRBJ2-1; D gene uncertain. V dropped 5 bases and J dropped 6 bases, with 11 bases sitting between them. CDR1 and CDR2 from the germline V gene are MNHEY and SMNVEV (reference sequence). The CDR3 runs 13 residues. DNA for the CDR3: TGTGCCAGCAGTCTGTGGAACAGCAATGAGCAGTTCTTC. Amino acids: CASSLWNSNEQFF.

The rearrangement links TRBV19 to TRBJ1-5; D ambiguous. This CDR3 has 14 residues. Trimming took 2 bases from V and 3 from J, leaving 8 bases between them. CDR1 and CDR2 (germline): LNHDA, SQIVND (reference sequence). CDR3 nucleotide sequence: TGTGCCAGTAGTATACCCAGGCCCAATCAGCCCCAGCATTTT. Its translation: CASSIPRPNQPQHF.

The CDR3 is CASSSDRGPLISTDTQYF. The CDR3 bases are TGTGCCAGCAGCTCGGACAGGGGGCCTCTTATTAGCACAGATACGCAGTATTTT. This sequence joins TRBV12-3 or TRBV12-4 and TRBJ2-3; 11 nucleotides line up with TRBD1. CDR3 length: 18 amino acids. The J segment lost 0 bases and the V segment lost 6 bases, leaving 11 bases of the junction unmatched.

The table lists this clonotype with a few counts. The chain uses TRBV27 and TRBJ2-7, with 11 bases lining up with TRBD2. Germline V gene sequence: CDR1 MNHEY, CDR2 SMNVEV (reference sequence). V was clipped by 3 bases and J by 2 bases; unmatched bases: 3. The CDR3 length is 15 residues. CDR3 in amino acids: CASSFGTSGTYEQYF. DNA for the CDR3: TGTGCCAGCAGTTTCGGGACTAGCGGAACCTACGAGCAGTACTTC.

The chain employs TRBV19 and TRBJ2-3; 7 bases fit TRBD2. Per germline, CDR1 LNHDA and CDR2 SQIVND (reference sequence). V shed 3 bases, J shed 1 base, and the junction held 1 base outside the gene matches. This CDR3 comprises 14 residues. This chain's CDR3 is CASSILAGTDTQYF. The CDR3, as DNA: TGTGCCAGTAGTATCCTAGCGGGCACAGATACGCAGTATTTT.

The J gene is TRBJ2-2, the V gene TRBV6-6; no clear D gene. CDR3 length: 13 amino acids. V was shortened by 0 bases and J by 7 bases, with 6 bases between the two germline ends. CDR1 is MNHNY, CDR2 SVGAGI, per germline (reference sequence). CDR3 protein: CASSYSNLGELFF. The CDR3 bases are TGTGCCAGCAGTTACTCTAATCTCGGGGAGCTGTTTTTT.

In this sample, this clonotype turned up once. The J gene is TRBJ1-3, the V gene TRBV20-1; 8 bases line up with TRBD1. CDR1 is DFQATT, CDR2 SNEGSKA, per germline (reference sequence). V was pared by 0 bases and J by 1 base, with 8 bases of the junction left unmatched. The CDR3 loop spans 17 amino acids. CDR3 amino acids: CSARENPGGESGNTIYF. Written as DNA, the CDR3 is TGCAGTGCTAGAGAAAACCCAGGGGGCGAATCTGGAAACACCATATATTTT.

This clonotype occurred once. The CDR3 is CASSSPARSYEQYF. CDR3 coding DNA: TGTGCCAGCAGTTCCCCAGCCCGCTCCTACGAGCAGTACTTC. V and J are TRBV7-9 and TRBJ2-7; D unresolved. From germline, CDR1 is SEHNR and CDR2 FQNEAQ (reference sequence). The V end was cut by 6 bases, the J end by 0 bases, with 12 bases between. The CDR3 covers 14 residues.

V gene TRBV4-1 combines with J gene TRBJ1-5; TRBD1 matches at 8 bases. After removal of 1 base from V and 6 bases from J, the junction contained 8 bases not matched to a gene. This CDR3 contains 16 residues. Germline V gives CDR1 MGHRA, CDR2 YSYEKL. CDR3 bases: TGCGCCAGCAGCCAAGTACAACAGGGGGACGGTCAGCCCCAGCATTTT. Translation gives CASSQVQQGDGQPQHF.

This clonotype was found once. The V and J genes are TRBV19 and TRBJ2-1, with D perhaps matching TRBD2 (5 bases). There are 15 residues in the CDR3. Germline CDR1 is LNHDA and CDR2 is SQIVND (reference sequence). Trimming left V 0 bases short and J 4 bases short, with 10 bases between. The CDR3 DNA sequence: TGTGCCAGTAGTATAGATACTAGTCCTTACAATGAGCAGTTCTTC. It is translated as CASSIDTSPYNEQFF.

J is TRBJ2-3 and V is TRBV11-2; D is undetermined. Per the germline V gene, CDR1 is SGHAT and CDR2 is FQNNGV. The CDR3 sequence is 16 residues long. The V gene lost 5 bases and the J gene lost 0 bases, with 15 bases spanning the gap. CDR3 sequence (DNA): TGTGCCAGCAGCCCGGAGCTCTTTGATAGCACAGATACGCAGTATTTT. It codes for CASSPELFDSTDTQYF.

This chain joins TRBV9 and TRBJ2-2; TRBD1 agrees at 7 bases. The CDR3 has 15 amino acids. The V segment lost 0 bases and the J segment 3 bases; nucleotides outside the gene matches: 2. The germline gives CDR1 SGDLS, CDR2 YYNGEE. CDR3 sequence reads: CASSVEGGHTGELFF. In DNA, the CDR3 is TGTGCCAGCAGCGTAGAAGGGGGCCACACCGGGGAGCTGTTTTTT.

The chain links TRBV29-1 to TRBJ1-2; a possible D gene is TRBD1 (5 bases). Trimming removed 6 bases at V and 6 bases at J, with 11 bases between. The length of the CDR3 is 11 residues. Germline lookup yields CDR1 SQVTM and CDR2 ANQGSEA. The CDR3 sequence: CSVGGADGYTF. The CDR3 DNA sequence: TGCAGCGTAGGTGGGGCGGATGGCTACACCTTC.

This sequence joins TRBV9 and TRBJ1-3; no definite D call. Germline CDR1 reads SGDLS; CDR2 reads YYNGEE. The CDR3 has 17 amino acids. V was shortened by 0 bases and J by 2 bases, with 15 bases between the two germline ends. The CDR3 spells CASSVGGDPGPGNTIYF. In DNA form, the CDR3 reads TGTGCCAGCAGCGTAGGGGGAGACCCAGGCCCTGGAAACACCATATATTTT. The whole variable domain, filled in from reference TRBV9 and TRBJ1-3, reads DSGVTQTPKHLITATGQRVTLRCSPRSGDLSVYWYQQSLDQGLQFLIQYYNGEERAKGNILERFSAQQFPDLHSELNLSSLELGDSALYFCASSVGGDPGPGNTIYFGEGSWLTVV.

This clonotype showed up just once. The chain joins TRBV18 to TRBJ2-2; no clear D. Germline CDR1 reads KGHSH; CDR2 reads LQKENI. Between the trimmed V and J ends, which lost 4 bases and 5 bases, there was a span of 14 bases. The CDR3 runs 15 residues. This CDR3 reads CASSRIEQNTGELFF. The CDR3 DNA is TGTGCCAGCTCACGAATCGAACAGAATACCGGGGAGCTGTTTTTT.

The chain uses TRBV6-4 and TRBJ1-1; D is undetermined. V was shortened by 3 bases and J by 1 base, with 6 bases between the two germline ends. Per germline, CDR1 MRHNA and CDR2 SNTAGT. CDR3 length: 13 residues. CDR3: CASSERPNTEAFF. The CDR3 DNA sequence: TGTGCCAGCAGTGAACGTCCGAACACTGAAGCTTTCTTT.

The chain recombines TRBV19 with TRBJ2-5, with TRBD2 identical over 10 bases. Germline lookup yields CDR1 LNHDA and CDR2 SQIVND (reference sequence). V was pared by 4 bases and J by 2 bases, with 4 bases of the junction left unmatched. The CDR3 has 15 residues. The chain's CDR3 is CASSTAGGLQETQYF. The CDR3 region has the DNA TGTGCCAGTAGTACAGCGGGAGGGTTACAAGAGACCCAGTACTTC.

CDR3 bases: TGCAGTGCTAGGGACGGGGGGGGCTACTACAATGAGCAGTTCTTC. This translates into CSARDGGGYYNEQFF. The J gene is TRBJ2-1, the V gene TRBV20-1, with 8 positions matching TRBD2. V lost 3 bases and J lost 3; bases outside the gene matches: 7. The CDR3 length is 15 residues. Per germline, CDR1 DFQATT and CDR2 SNEGSKA (reference sequence).

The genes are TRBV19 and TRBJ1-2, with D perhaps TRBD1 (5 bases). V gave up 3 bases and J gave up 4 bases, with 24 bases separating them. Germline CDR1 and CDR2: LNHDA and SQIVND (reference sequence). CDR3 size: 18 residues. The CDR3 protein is CASSINRRIDGAIYGYTF. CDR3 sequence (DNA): TGTGCCAGTAGTATTAACAGGCGGATAGACGGAGCGATCTATGGCTACACCTTC.

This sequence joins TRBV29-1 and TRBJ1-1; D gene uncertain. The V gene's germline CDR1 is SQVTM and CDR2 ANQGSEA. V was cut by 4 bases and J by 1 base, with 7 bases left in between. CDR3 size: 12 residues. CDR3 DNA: TGCAGCGTTGTAGCACCGAACACTGAAGCTTTCTTT. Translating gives CSVVAPNTEAFF.

The CDR3 is CASSEPAGTYGYTF. CDR3 coding DNA: TGTGCCAGCAGTGAACCGGCAGGGACCTATGGCTACACCTTC. This sequence joins TRBV2 and TRBJ1-2, with D possibly TRBD1 on 5 matching bases. The V gene's germline CDR1 is SNHLY and CDR2 FYNNEI. V shed 2 bases and J shed 4 bases, with 11 bases lying between them. The CDR3 has 14 amino acids.

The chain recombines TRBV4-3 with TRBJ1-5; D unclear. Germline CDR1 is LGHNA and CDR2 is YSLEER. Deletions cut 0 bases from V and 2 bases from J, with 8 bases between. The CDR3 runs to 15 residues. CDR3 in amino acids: CASSQDWGRNQPQHF. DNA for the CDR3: TGCGCCAGCAGCCAAGATTGGGGTCGCAATCAGCCCCAGCATTTT.

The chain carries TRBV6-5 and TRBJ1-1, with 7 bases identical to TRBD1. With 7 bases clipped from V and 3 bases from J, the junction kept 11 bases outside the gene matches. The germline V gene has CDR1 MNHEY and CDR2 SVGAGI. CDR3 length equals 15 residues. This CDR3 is CASILNRGGDTEAFF. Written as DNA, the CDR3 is TGTGCCAGCATCCTTAACAGGGGCGGGGACACTGAAGCTTTCTTT.

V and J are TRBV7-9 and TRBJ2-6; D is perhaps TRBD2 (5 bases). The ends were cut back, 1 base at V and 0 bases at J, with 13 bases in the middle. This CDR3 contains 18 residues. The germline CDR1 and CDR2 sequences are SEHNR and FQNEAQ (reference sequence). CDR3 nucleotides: TGTGCCAGCAGCTTAGTTGTCGGGGTTTACTCTGGGGCCAACGTCCTGACTTTC. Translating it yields CASSLVVGVYSGANVLTF. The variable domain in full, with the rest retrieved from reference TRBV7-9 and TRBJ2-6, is DTGVSQNPRHKITKRGQNVTFRCDPISEHNRLYWYRQTLGQGPEFLTYFQNEAQLEKSRLLSDRFSAERPKGSFSTLEIQRTEQGDSAMYLCASSLVVGVYSGANVLTFGAGSRLTVL.

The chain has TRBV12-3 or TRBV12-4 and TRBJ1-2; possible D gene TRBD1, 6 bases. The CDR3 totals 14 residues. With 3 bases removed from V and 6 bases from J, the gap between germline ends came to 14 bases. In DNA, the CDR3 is TGTGCCAGCAGTTTCCCCTTTACAGGGCATGGCTACACCTTC. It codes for CASSFPFTGHGYTF.

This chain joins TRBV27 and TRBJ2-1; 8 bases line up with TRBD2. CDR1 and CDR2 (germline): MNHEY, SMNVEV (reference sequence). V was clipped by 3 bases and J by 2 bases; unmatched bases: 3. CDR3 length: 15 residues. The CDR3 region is CASSFLREAYNEQFF. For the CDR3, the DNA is TGTGCCAGCAGTTTTCTGCGGGAGGCCTACAATGAGCAGTTCTTC.

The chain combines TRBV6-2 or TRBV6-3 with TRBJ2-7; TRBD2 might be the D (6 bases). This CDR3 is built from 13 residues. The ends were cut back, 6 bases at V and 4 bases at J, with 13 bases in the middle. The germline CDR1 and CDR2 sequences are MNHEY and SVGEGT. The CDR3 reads CASSPGTLYEQYF. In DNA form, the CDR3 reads TGTGCCAGCAGCCCCGGGACTCTATACGAGCAGTACTTC.

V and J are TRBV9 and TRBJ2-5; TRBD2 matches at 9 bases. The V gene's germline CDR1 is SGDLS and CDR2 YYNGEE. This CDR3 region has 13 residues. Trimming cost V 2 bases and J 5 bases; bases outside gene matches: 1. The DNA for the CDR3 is TGTGCCAGCAGCGTTACTAGCGGGGAGACCCAGTACTTC. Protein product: CASSVTSGETQYF.

The CDR3 DNA follows: TGTGCCAGCAGTTCGTTGACAGGAAGTGGCTACACCTTC. It specifies CASSSLTGSGYTF. This sequence joins TRBV7-9 and TRBJ1-2; D possibly corresponds to TRBD1 (6 bases). CDR3 size: 13 residues. Between the trimmed V and J ends, which lost 6 bases and 7 bases, there was a span of 15 bases. The V gene's germline CDR1 is SEHNR and CDR2 FQNEAQ (reference sequence). Drawing the rest from reference TRBV7-9 and TRBJ1-2, the complete variable domain is DTGVSQNPRHKITKRGQNVTFRCDPISEHNRLYWYRQTLGQGPEFLTYFQNEAQLEKSRLLSDRFSAERPKGSFSTLEIQRTEQGDSAMYLCASSSLTGSGYTFGSGTRLTVV.